Each of the 14 T cell receptor beta chains below was sequenced from the same sample in a study of human T cells and chemical hapten exposure. One entry per CDR3 protein results from TCRdb running MiXCR on the RACE reads. The profile covers about 52,000 distinct CDR3 sequences, with about 9.6% appearing a single time and more than 9% taken by the ten largest. Time point of the sample: pre-sensitization, week 0. Described treatment: therapeutic diphenylcyclopropenone sensitization with weekly scalp DPC. The authors extracted total RNA from unfractionated whole blood. Specimen: whole blood, collected in connection with sensitization to the hapten diphenylcyclopropenone (DPC). The receptors come from a woman younger than 45 with alopecia areata. Some clones in this sample may be carry-over from other donors' samples.

This clonotype was found many times. This chain joins TRBV5-1 and TRBJ1-1; TRBD1 is a possible D gene (5 bases). Germline V CDR1 and CDR2: SGHRS, YFSETQ. CDR3 length: 15 residues. V lost 3 bases to trimming and J lost 6 bases, with 18 bases between them. Here the CDR3 reads CASSWETGQSAEAFF. The CDR3 coding sequence is TGCGCCAGCAGCTGGGAAACGGGGCAGAGCGCTGAAGCTTTCTTT.

This chain joins TRBV20-1 and TRBJ1-1, with D possibly being TRBD1 (6 bases). The CDR3 is 15 residues long. Germline CDR1 and CDR2: DFQATT and SNEGSKA (reference sequence). Trimming cost V 0 bases and J 0 bases, with 11 bases left between them. The CDR3 DNA reads as TGCAGTGCTAGAGACCCAGGACAGATGAACACTGAAGCTTTCTTT. Translation: CSARDPGQMNTEAFF.

This chain joins TRBV7-9 and TRBJ2-3; no clear D gene. CDR1 and CDR2 (germline): SEHNR, FQNEAQ (reference sequence). Deletions cut 6 bases from V and 4 bases from J, with 17 bases between. The CDR3 sequence is 15 residues long. This CDR3 reads CASSKGLSLADTQYF. In DNA, the CDR3 is TGTGCCAGCAGTAAGGGCCTTTCGCTGGCAGATACGCAGTATTTT.

This clonotype was seen only a few times. The rearrangement joins TRBV6-2 or TRBV6-3 to TRBJ2-6, with 8 bases lining up with TRBD1. The V gene end was trimmed by 4 bases and the J gene end by 3 bases; junction bases not matched to a gene: 2. This CDR3 has 15 amino acids. Germline loops: CDR1 MNHEY, CDR2 SVGEGT. For the CDR3, the DNA is TGTGCCAGCAGTTTGACAGGGGATGGGGCCAACGTCCTGACTTTC. This translates into CASSLTGDGANVLTF.

The sample holds many counts of this clonotype. The chain links TRBV12-3 or TRBV12-4 to TRBJ1-6; the D gene is possibly TRBD1 (6 bases). The CDR3 consists of 15 residues. Between the trimmed V and J ends, which lost 5 bases and 7 bases, there was a span of 15 bases. CDR3 residues: CASSPSGHGNSPLHF. CDR3 coding DNA: TGTGCCAGCAGTCCCTCGGGACACGGGAATTCACCCCTCCACTTT.

Ten or more counts support this clonotype. The genes are TRBV20-1 and TRBJ2-2; D is possibly TRBD1 or TRBD2 (5 bases each). Trimming cost V 2 bases and J 3 bases, with 13 bases left between them. The CDR3 is 15 residues long. Germline V gene sequence: CDR1 DFQATT, CDR2 SNEGSKA (reference sequence). This CDR3 reads CSARRSGTDTGELFF. As DNA, the CDR3 is TGCAGTGCTAGACGGTCGGGGACGGACACCGGGGAGCTGTTTTTT.

The chain joins TRBV6-6 to TRBJ1-1, with D perhaps TRBD1 (5 bases). Germline loops: CDR1 MNHNY, CDR2 SVGAGI (reference sequence). The CDR3 runs to 14 residues. The germline V and J ends were trimmed by 2 bases and 6 bases, with 13 bases remaining between them. The CDR3 protein is CASSYARQSAEAFF. The CDR3 coding sequence is TGTGCCAGCAGTTACGCCCGACAGAGCGCTGAAGCTTTCTTT.

This clonotype was seen a handful of times. J is TRBJ2-3 and V is TRBV30; TRBD2 agrees at 9 bases. CDR3 length: 12 residues. The V segment lost 8 bases and the J segment 5 bases; nucleotides outside the gene matches: 5. Germline values: CDR1 GTSNPN, CDR2 SVGIG (reference sequence). CDR3 nucleotides: TGTGCCCATAGCGGGAGAGGAGATACGCAGTATTTT. This encodes CAHSGRGDTQYF.

A few counts support this clonotype. The rearrangement uses TRBV5-4 and TRBJ2-2; D not certain. Germline V gene data show CDR1 as SGHNT and CDR2 as YYREEE (reference sequence). The V end was cut by 5 bases, the J end by 4 bases, with 18 bases between. The CDR3 runs to 16 residues. For the CDR3, the DNA is TGTGCCAGCAGTTCGGCCGGGCTCAGAGCCACCGGGGAGCTGTTTTTT. As protein: CASSSAGLRATGELFF.

The chain couples TRBV19 to TRBJ2-2; maybe TRBD1 (5 bases). Trimming cost V 2 bases and J 7 bases, with 14 bases left between them. Germline V CDR1 and CDR2: LNHDA, SQIVND (reference sequence). This CDR3 has 15 amino acids. The CDR3 nucleotides read TGTGCCAGTAGTATACCCCAGGGCTCTAGCGGGGAGCTGTTTTTT. It yields the protein CASSIPQGSSGELFF.

The V and J genes are TRBV6-2 or TRBV6-3 and TRBJ1-6; D gene ambiguous. This CDR3 comprises 12 residues. The V and J ends lost 6 bases and 13 bases respectively, with 13 bases between them. Germline CDR1 reads MNHEY; CDR2 reads SVGEGT. CDR3 sequence: CASSPHSMPLHF. The CDR3 bases are TGTGCCAGCAGCCCACATTCCATGCCCCTCCACTTT.

In this sample, this clonotype turned up a few times. This rearrangement joins TRBV18 to TRBJ2-7; 13 nucleotides match TRBD2. The CDR3 runs to 14 residues. V lost 3 bases to trimming and J lost 4 bases; unmatched junction nucleotides: 0. CDR1 is KGHSH and CDR2 is LQKENI in the germline V gene. The CDR3 DNA sequence: TGTGCCAGCTCACCGGGACTAGCGGGGTACGAGCAGTACTTC. It specifies CASSPGLAGYEQYF.

V gene TRBV29-1 combines with J gene TRBJ2-4, with 10 bases fitting TRBD1. The CDR3 length is 15 residues. Germline V gives CDR1 SQVTM, CDR2 ANQGSEA. Trimming at V came to 6 bases and at J to 3 bases, leaving 8 bases not matched to a gene. CDR3: CSVLTGGDGKNIQYF. The CDR3 DNA is TGCAGCGTCCTGACAGGGGGCGACGGCAAAAACATTCAGTACTTC.

The table lists this clonotype with a few counts. V usage is TRBV4-2 and J usage is TRBJ1-1; D call uncertain. The CDR3 runs to 13 residues. V lost 0 bases, J lost 5 bases, and 7 bases lay in between. CDR1 and CDR2 from the germline V gene are LGHNA and YNFKEQ. CDR3 nucleotides: TGTGCCAGCAGCCAAGATTTAAGGACTGAAGCTTTCTTT. Its translation: CASSQDLRTEAFF.